This T cell receptor (beta chain) emerged from a study of molecular identifiers for immune sequencing clone quantification. Regarding the study as a whole: Clonotypes topping 20 RNA copies carried over 99% of effector molecules but under 1% of naive ones.

Trimming took 5 bases from V and 5 from J; bases not matched to a gene: 10. CDR3 length: 14 amino acids. Germline values: CDR1 SQVTM, CDR2 ANQGSEA. TCRdb itself ran the PCR reads through MiXCR, one entry per CDR3 protein. The data show just under 650,000 distinct CDR3 sequences, with 20% seen just once and roughly 0.83% held by the top ten. For naive CD8 T cells, sorting used the CD8+CD4-CCR7+CD45RA+ phenotype. For this clonotype: What it recognizes is unknown. It may be a read error: a sequence one base away is much more abundant.

Sample: naive CD8+ T cells from blood, with Jurkat cell RNA spiked in. The sample's subset: FACS-sorted CD8+CD4-CCR7+CD45RA+ naive T cells. The source of this sequence is a human donor in good health. Some libraries in this study had Jurkat cell RNA spiked in. The chain is built from TRBV29-1 and TRBJ2-7, with 9 bases matching TRBD1. The CDR3 DNA is TGCAGCGTTTTACCGGGACAGGGACGCCACGAGCAGTACTTC. This encodes CSVLPGQGRHEQYF.